This TCR beta chain was obtained from a study of blood T cells in healthy people across ages. This clonotype was counted between two and nine times. A second about 6 to 11 cycle PCR used barcoded and J-beta primers. Sequencing yielded, for each sample, at least 3 million paired-end reads carrying CDR3. TCRdb re-called the 5' RACE reads through MiXCR, storing one row per CDR3 protein. Of some 1.5 million distinct CDR3 sequences listed, roughly 27% are singletons. Sequenced sample: blood. This TCR was recovered from a woman in her twenties or thirties in good health.

The CDR3 DNA follows: TGTGCCAGCAACCCCGGCAGGGGGCGTAGGAGCATTCAGTACTTC. It encodes CASNPGRGRRSIQYF. The chain is built from TRBV6-2 or TRBV6-3 and TRBJ2-4, with TRBD1 identical over 8 bases. CDR1 is MNHEY and CDR2 is SVGEGT in the germline V gene. V lost 7 bases and J lost 9; bases outside the gene matches: 14. The CDR3 length is 15 residues.